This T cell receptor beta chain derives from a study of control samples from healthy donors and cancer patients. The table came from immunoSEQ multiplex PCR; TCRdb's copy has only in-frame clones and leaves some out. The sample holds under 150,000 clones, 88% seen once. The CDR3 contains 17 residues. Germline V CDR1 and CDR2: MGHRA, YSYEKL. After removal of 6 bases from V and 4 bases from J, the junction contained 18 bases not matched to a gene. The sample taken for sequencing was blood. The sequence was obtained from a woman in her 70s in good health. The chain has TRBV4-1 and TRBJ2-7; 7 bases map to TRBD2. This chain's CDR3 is CASSERGLLLAAYEQYF. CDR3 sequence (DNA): TGCGCCAGCAGTGAAAGGGGTTTGTTGCTAGCGGCGTACGAGCAGTACTTC.